This T cell receptor (beta chain) originates from a study of T and B cells in COVID-19 patients. Study overall: Comorbidities linked to unfavorable COVID-19 outcome were present in about 90% of the 20 active-infection patients. Study-wide results and limits: Symptomatic-phase blood samples from mildly ill patients and early samples from severe cases were scarce.

BIOMED2 TRB-A/B primer pools were used in multiplex TRB PCR. A single record per CDR3 protein comes from TCRdb applying MiXCR to the multiplex PCR reads. This table holds around 20,000 distinct CDR3 sequences, 30% found once. Trimming took 1 base from V and 15 from J, leaving 13 bases between them. The CDR3 sequence is 12 residues long. Germline V gives CDR1 SGHNT, CDR2 YENEEA. This clonotype was recorded a few times. What it recognizes is unknown. TRB was amplified from approximately 250-480 ng of blood genomic DNA. Sequenced: blood. The V call is TRBV11-3, the J call TRBJ2-1, with D unresolved. The sequence was obtained from a human donor who had recovered from COVID-19. The CDR3 bases are TGTGCCAGCAGCTTAGGATACACATCGCCGTTCTTC. This codes for CASSLGYTSPFF.